Given below is one TCR beta chain in context. What it binds is unknown. The CDR3 end is not reached by the read, which stops 3 residues before it; the germline J gene fills it in. Sequencing was performed with immunoSEQ multiplex PCR; in TCRdb, only in-frame clones are kept and a portion is missing. Found here are about 2,400 clones, no singletons; the ten largest cover roughly 12%. The sample originates from a study of T cell clonality in common variable immunodeficiency. Overall study findings and caveats: Common variable immunodeficiency TCR beta sequences reportedly had fewer deletions and N-nucleotide insertions.

Trimming cost V 5 bases and J 8 bases, with 10 bases left between them. The CDR3 consists of 11 residues. In germline, CDR1 is GTSNPN, CDR2 SVGIG (reference sequence). The TCR was taken from a human donor with common variable immunodeficiency. Sequencing was done on a sample of peripheral blood mononuclear cells. The chain couples TRBV30 to TRBJ2-4; D might be TRBD1 or TRBD2, each matching 5 bases. CDR3 DNA (partial): TGTGCCTGGGAGGGCAGGGACATT. Translating it yields CAWEGRDI. The entire CDR3 sequence reads CAWEGRDIQYF.